This T cell receptor (beta chain) appears in the sequencing data of a study of CD8+ T cells in alopecia areata. Study-wide background: Each of the treated patients was given oral tofacitinib, 5 to 10 mg twice daily, for moderate-to-severe alopecia areata. Study conclusions and caveats: There were also resident alphabeta T cells of normal skin sequenced in scalp samples.

Sorted out of PBMCs were CD4+ T cells and CD8+ T cells. This clone appeared once. Its antigen is undetermined. The V gene end was trimmed by 4 bases and the J gene end by 3 bases; junction bases not matched to a gene: 6. The CDR3 has 15 amino acids. Germline CDR1 SGHRS, CDR2 YFSETQ. The sequencing template was cDNA reverse transcribed from extracted RNA. Method: immunoSEQ multiplex PCR; TCRdb's copy keeps in-frame clones and lacks some. This table holds more than 110,000 clones, around three fifths found once. The gene calls are TRBV5-1 and TRBJ2-7; 11 positions match TRBD1. The receptor was derived from a human donor with alopecia areata. Here the sequenced sample was CD4+ T cells sorted from blood, taken at week 0. This CDR3 reads CASSLRTGGFYEQYF. CDR3 nucleotide sequence: TGCGCCAGCAGCCTACGGACAGGGGGCTTCTACGAGCAGTACTTC.